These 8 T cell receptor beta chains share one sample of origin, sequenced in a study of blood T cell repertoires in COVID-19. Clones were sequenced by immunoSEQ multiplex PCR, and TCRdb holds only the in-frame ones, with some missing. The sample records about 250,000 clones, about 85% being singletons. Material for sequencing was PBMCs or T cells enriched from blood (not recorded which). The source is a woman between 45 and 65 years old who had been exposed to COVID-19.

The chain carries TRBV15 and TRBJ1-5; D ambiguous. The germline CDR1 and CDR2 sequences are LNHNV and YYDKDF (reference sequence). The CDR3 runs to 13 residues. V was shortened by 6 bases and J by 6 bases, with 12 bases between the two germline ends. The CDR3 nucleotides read TGTGCCACCAGTTCTGCGGTAGGTCAGCCCCAGCATTTT. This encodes CATSSAVGQPQHF.

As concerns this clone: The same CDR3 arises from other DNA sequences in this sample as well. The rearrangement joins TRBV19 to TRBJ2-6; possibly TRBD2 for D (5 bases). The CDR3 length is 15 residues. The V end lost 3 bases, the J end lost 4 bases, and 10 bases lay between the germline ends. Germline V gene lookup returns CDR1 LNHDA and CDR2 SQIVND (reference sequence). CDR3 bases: TGTGCCAGTAGTATCGGGGTCGGCGGGGCCAACGTCCTGACTTTC. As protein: CASSIGVGGANVLTF.

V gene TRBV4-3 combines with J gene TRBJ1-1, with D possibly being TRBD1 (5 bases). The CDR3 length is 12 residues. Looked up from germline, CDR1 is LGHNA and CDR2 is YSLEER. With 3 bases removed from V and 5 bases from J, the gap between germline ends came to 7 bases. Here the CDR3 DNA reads TGCGCCAGCAGCCATCGGGGGACTGAAGCTTTCTTT. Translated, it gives CASSHRGTEAFF.

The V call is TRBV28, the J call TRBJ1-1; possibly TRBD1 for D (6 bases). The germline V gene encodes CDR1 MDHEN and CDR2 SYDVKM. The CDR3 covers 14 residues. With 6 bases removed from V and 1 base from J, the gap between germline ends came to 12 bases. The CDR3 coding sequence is TGTGCCAGCAGAACAGGGTTGTCGAACACTGAAGCTTTCTTT. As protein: CASRTGLSNTEAFF.

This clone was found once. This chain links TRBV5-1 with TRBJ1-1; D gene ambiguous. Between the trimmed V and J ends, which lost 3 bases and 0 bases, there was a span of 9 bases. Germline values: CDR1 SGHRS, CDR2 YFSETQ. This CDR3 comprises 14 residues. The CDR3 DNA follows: TGCGCCAGCAGCTCCAGAAATATGAACACTGAAGCTTTCTTT. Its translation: CASSSRNMNTEAFF.

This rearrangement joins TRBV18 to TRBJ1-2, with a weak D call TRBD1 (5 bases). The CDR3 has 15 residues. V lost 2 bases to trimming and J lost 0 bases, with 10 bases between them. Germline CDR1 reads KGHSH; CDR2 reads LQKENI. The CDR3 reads CASSPAGDPNYGYTF. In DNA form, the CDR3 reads TGTGCCAGCTCACCAGCGGGGGACCCTAACTATGGCTACACCTTC.

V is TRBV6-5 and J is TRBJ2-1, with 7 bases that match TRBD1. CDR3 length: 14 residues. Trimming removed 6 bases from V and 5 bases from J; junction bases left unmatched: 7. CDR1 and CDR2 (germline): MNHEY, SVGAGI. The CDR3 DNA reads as TGTGCCAGCAGAGAGACAGGGAGTAACAATGAGCAGTTCTTC. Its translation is CASRETGSNNEQFF.

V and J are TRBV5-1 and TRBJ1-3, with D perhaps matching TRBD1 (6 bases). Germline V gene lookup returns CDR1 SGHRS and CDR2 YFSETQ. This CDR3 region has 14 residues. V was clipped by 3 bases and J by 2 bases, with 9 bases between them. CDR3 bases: TGCGCCAGCAGCTCCGGGACAACTGGAAACACCATATATTTT. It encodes CASSSGTTGNTIYF.